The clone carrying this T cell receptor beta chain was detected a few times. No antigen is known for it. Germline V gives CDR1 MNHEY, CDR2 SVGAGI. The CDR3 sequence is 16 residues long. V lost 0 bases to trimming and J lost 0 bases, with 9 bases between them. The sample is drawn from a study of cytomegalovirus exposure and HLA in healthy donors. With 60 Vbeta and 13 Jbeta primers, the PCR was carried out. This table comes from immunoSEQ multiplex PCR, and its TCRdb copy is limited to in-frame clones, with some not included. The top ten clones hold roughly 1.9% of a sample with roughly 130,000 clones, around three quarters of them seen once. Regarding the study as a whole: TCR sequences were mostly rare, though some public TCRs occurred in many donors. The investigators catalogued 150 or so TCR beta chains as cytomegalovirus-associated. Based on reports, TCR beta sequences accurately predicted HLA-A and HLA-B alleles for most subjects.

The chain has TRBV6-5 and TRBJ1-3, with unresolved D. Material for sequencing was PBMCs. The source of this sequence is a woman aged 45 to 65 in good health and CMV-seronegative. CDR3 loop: CASSYSRFPSGNTIYF. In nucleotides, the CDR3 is TGTGCCAGCAGTTACTCGAGGTTCCCCTCTGGAAACACCATATATTTT.